Listed below are T cell receptor beta chains from one sample, sequenced in a study of blood T cell repertoires in COVID-19. Libraries were prepared by immunoSEQ multiplex PCR; TCRdb keeps only in-frame clonotypes and omits some of them. The sample yields 300,000 or so clones, just over 85% seen once. The source material was PBMCs or T cells enriched from blood (not recorded which). The source is a woman in her late teens or twenties who had recovered from COVID-19. The CDR3 runs from the conserved cysteine through the conserved F or W. The D gene is left open where the match is weak. The size entry is marked missing in some rows and otherwise reads once, few, many or a size class.

.	TRBJ1-2	.	TRBV5-1	TGCGCCAGCAGCTTGGTTGGGGAGAGTGGCTACACCTTC	CASSLVGESGYTF
.	TRBJ2-7	.	TRBV6-6	TGTGCCAGCAGTTACTCGAGCGGGCTCTACGAGCAGTACTTC	CASSYSSGLYEQYF
.	TRBJ2-3	TRBD2	TRBV4-1	TGCGCCAGCAGCCTGAATCAACTAGCGGGGGATACGCAGTATTTT	CASSLNQLAGDTQYF
.	TRBJ1-1	.	TRBV9	TGTGCCAGCAGCGTAGATTTTATGAACACTGAAGCTTTCTTT	CASSVDFMNTEAFF
.	TRBJ1-2	TRBD1	TRBV4-1	TGCGCCAGCAGCCACGATCAGGGGGTTCGGAACTATGGCTACACCTTC	CASSHDQGVRNYGYTF
.	TRBJ2-2	TRBD2	TRBV10-3	TGTGCCATCAGTGGTAGACTAGCGGGGGCGCCGGGCAACACCGGGGAGCTGTTTTTT	CAISGRLAGAPGNTGELFF
few	TRBJ1-1	.	TRBV4-1	TGCGCCAGCTGGCGGGGCACTGAAGCTTTCTTT	CASWRGTEAFF
.	TRBJ2-1	TRBD2	TRBV9	TGTGCCAGCAGCGCTAGCGGGGGGGTGTACAATGAGCAGTTCTTC	CASSASGGVYNEQFF
.	TRBJ1-1	TRBD1	TRBV6-6	TGTGCCAGCAGTCCTAGGGGGCGGCTTCATACTGAAGCTTTCTTT	CASSPRGRLHTEAFF
once	TRBJ1-5	.	TRBV29-1	TGCAGCGTTGTGGGAGAAGATTGGGGAACCTTTAATCAGCCCCAGCATTTT	CSVVGEDWGTFNQPQHF
.	TRBJ1-4	.	TRBV25-1	TGTGCCAGCTCGCTCCTGGGACTGTCTGAAAAACTGTTTTTT	CASSLLGLSEKLFF
.	TRBJ1-6	TRBD1	TRBV6-6	TGTGCCAGCAGGGCCGGGACAGGGTATTCACCCCTCCACTTT	CASRAGTGYSPLHF
.	TRBJ1-1	TRBD1	TRBV4-1	TGCGCCAGCAGCCGGAAAACAGGGGCGAACACTGAAGCTTTCTTT	CASSRKTGANTEAFF
few	TRBJ1-2	TRBD1	TRBV6-5	TGTGCCAGCAGTTTCTCGACAGGGTCTAACTATGGCTACACCTTC	CASSFSTGSNYGYTF
.	TRBJ1-4	.	TRBV18	TGTGCCAGCTCACCATCGATCGGAACTAATGAAAAACTGTTTTTT	CASSPSIGTNEKLFF
.	TRBJ1-4	TRBD1	TRBV19	TGTGCCAGTAGTATAATGGCTGGGACAGGCAATGAAAAACTGTTTTTT	CASSIMAGTGNEKLFF
few	TRBJ1-2	TRBD1	TRBV4-1	TGCGCCAGCAGCCAAGCGACAGGGGAGAGCTATGGCTACACCTTC	CASSQATGESYGYTF
.	TRBJ1-1	.	TRBV9	TGTGCCAGCAGTGCTGGCGCGGTAAGCACTGAAGCTTTCTTT	CASSAGAVSTEAFF
.	TRBJ2-7	.	TRBV3-1/TRBV3-2	TGTGCCAGCAGCCAAGATACAGGAGCGAAGCAGTACTTC	CASSQDTGAKQYF
.	TRBJ1-3	.	TRBV28	TGTGCCAGCAGTTACGACCCCGGGGACTCTGGAAACACCATATATTTT	CASSYDPGDSGNTIYF
.	TRBJ2-7	.	TRBV3-1/TRBV3-2	TGTGCCAGCAGTGGGGAGATTAGCTCCTACGAGCAGTACTTC	CASSGEISSYEQYF
.	TRBJ2-7	.	TRBV9	TGTGCCAGCAGCGTAACCACAGGCTACGAGCAGTACTTC	CASSVTTGYEQYF
.	TRBJ2-7	TRBD1	TRBV5-4	TGTGCCAGCAGCTTGTCGGCAGGGGGCGAGTACGAGCAGTACTTC	CASSLSAGGEYEQYF
.	TRBJ1-4	TRBD1	TRBV6-1	TGTGCCAGCAGTGATACAGGGGGCAGCTGGGAAAAACTGTTTTTT	CASSDTGGSWEKLFF
.	TRBJ2-4	.	TRBV18	TGTGCCAGCTCACGACAGAAAGACATTCAGTACTTC	CASSRQKDIQYF
once	TRBJ1-4	.	TRBV20-1	TGCAGCGCCAGGGCTAATGAAAAACTGTTTTTT	CSARANEKLFF
.	TRBJ1-1	.	TRBV18	TGTGCCAGCTCACCCCCTACCGTAGTTCGGGCTTTCTTT	CASSPPTVVRAFF
.	TRBJ1-2	TRBD1	TRBV19	TGTGCCAGTAGTATAATGGGACAGGGTTTAAGCTACACCTTC	CASSIMGQGLSYTF
.	TRBJ1-2	TRBD1	TRBV12-3/TRBV12-4	TGTGCCAGCGGGGGACAGGGGAACTATGGCTACACCTTC	CASGGQGNYGYTF
.	TRBJ2-7	TRBD1	TRBV28	TGTGCCAGCGAGGGGAGGACAGGGGAGGGGGAGCAGTACTTC	CASEGRTGEGEQYF
.	TRBJ2-3	TRBD2	TRBV9	TGTGCCAGCAGCGCACACCCTCGGGGGGGAGATACGCAGTATTTT	CASSAHPRGGDTQYF
.	TRBJ1-4	.	TRBV6-4	TGTGCCAGCAGCGCCCAGGGGTCAAGTAATGAAAAACTGTTTTTT	CASSAQGSSNEKLFF
.	TRBJ1-1	.	TRBV11-3	TGTGCCAGCAGCTTTACTCCGATCACTGAAGCTTTCTTT	CASSFTPITEAFF
.	TRBJ1-2	.	TRBV15	TGTGCCACCAGCAGAGATTTGCCCCCGAGCCGAAACTATGGCTACACCTTC	CATSRDLPPSRNYGYTF
.	TRBJ1-2	.	TRBV6-5	TGTGCCAGCAGTTACTCGCGGGTTGGCTATGGCTACACCTTC	CASSYSRVGYGYTF
.	TRBJ2-2	.	TRBV18	TGTGCCAGCTCGTCTACGGGACTCCCAAACGTACCGACGGAGCTGTTTTTT	CASSSTGLPNVPTELFF
.	TRBJ2-2	.	TRBV7-3	TGTGCCAGCAGCTTAAATCCGGGACTCAACACCGGGGAGCTGTTTTTT	CASSLNPGLNTGELFF
.	TRBJ2-1	TRBD1	TRBV24-1	TGTGCCACCGCAAAACAGGGGGAAAATGAGCAGTTCTTC	CATAKQGENEQFF
.	TRBJ1-3	TRBD1	TRBV6-6	TGTGCCAGCAGTACCCCACAGGGGGCTAGAAACACCATATATTTT	CASSTPQGARNTIYF
.	TRBJ2-3	.	TRBV2	TGTGCCAGCACCTTCACAGATACGCAGTATTTT	CASTFTDTQYF